This T cell receptor (beta chain) was documented in a study of blood T cell repertoires in COVID-19. Study-level background: Specimens from acute and convalescent COVID-19 originated in the United States, Italy and Spain. T cells, B-cell-depleted T cells, or PBMCs supplied cDNA or gDNA.

Under the authors' procedure: Reference gene primers were amplified, and this amplification served to estimate nucleated cell counts. Assay used: immunoSEQ multiplex PCR; TCRdb lists only in-frame clones, some missing. V and J calls and clone size are as listed in that table; D and trimming were resolved from the DNA. The data hold 200,000 to 250,000 clones, with 65% to 80% observed a single time. The TCR sequence derives from a woman in her thirties or forties with active or convalescent COVID-19. The sequenced material came from peripheral blood.

The CDR3 spells CASSERQGEKLFF. The CDR3 DNA follows: TGTGCCAGCAGTGAGAGACAGGGTGAAAAACTGTTTTTT. V and J are TRBV6-4 and TRBJ1-4; 7 positions agree with TRBD1. The germline CDR1 and CDR2 sequences are MRHNA and SNTAGT. The length of the CDR3 is 13 residues. After removal of 3 bases from V and 7 bases from J, the junction contained 2 bases not matched to a gene.